The rows below give T cell receptor beta chains drawn from one sample of a study of T-cell memory formation after mild COVID-19. TCRdb itself ran the 5' RACE reads through MiXCR, one entry per CDR3 protein. This table has tens of thousands of distinct CDR3 sequences, 9.5% to 15% appearing once. Input material: PBMCs or a T cell subset sorted from them (not recorded which). These receptors all stem from a man aged 18 to 29 who had mild COVID-19 (a few samples of this study predate the infection). Cell type and time point are not known. Each CDR3 is given with its conserved first and last residue.

V gene	CDR3 length	J gene	CDR3 protein
TRBV3-1	16	TRBJ1-2	CASSLVVGQGSYGYTF
TRBV4-2	16	TRBJ2-2	CASSILLGAGTGELFF
TRBV28	17	TRBJ1-1	CASAQGPPTGRNTEAFF
TRBV7-9	12	TRBJ1-1	CASSPGQTEAFF
TRBV4-3	17	TRBJ2-7	CASSQDYERRLSYEQYF
TRBV29-1	13	TRBJ2-7	CSVTDRDFYEQYF
TRBV7-3	13	TRBJ1-1	CASSLHGNTEAFF
TRBV4-1	15	TRBJ1-5	CASSDRQVSNQPQHF
TRBV18	16	TRBJ1-5	CASSARSLNSNQLQHF
TRBV4-1	15	TRBJ1-2	CASSQVPQGDYGYTF
TRBV27	13	TRBJ2-5	CASSPPLRETQYF
TRBV4-3	13	TRBJ1-1	CASSQDGGREAFF
TRBV6-4	16	TRBJ2-1	CASSDSVGEGRNEQFF
TRBV5-6	13	TRBJ1-5	CASSWRGGQPQHF
TRBV5-5	12	TRBJ2-2	CASSLGGGELFF
TRBV4-1	18	TRBJ2-3	CASSPRTGGRHFTDTQYF
TRBV7-9	14	TRBJ1-4	CASSSSATNEKLFF
TRBV9	17	TRBJ2-3	CASSAGTGTSGADTQYF
TRBV7-9	14	TRBJ1-1	CASSLALGQGTAFF
TRBV4-3	14	TRBJ2-3	CASSQAGGIDTQYF
TRBV7-8	14	TRBJ2-5	CASSLAPSQETQYF
TRBV5-1	18	TRBJ2-3	CASSLEAGALLGTDTQYF
TRBV6-5	13	TRBJ2-1	CASSYSTVNEQFF